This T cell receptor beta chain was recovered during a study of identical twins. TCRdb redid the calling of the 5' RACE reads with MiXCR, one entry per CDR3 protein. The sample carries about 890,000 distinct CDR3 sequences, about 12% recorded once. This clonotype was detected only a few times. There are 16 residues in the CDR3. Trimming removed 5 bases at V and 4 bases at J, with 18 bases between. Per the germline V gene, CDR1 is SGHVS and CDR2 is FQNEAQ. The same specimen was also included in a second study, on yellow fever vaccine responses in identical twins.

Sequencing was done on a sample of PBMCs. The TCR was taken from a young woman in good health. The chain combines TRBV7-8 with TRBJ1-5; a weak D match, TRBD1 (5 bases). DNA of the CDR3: TGTGCCAGCAGCGAATCACGGGGGATGGGTAATCAGCCCCAGCATTTT. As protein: CASSESRGMGNQPQHF.